What follows are 18 T cell receptor beta chains derived from one specimen sequenced in a study of blood T cells in healthy people across ages. A second about 6 to 12 cycle PCR used barcoded and J-beta primers. TCRdb fed the 5' RACE reads into MiXCR, producing one record per CDR3 protein. The data hold about 290,000 distinct CDR3 sequences, with roughly 29% observed a single time. Sequencing was done on a sample of blood. The receptors here all came from an older woman in good health.

In regard to this clonotype: One end of the junction is discordant with germline, which a read error may explain. V usage is TRBV29-1 and J usage is TRBJ2-1, with 7 positions matching TRBD1. CDR3 length equals 15 residues. Germline CDR1 reads SQVTM; CDR2 reads ANQGSEA. Here the CDR3 DNA reads TGCAGCACGACGGGACAGTTGAGCTCCTACAATGGGCAGTTCTTC. Its translation is CSTTGQLSSYNGQFF.

The chain joins TRBV7-8 to TRBJ1-1; tentatively, D is TRBD1 (5 bases). The V end was cut by 2 bases, the J end by 4 bases, with 11 bases between. The CDR3 spans 14 residues. CDR1 and CDR2 from the germline V gene are SGHVS and FQNEAQ. This CDR3 reads CASSLQGRSTEAFF. CDR3 nucleotides: TGTGCCAGCAGCTTACAGGGTCGCTCCACTGAAGCTTTCTTT.

The sample holds one count of this clonotype. This rearrangement joins TRBV5-1 to TRBJ2-5; D call uncertain. The CDR3 contains 13 residues. The germline V gene encodes CDR1 SGHRS and CDR2 YFSETQ. The V gene lost 6 bases and the J gene lost 1 base, with 10 bases spanning the gap. The CDR3, as DNA: TGCGCCAGCACCGACATGACCCAAGAGACCCAGTACTTC. Its translation is CASTDMTQETQYF.

This chain joins TRBV20-1 and TRBJ2-6, with D possibly called TRBD1 or TRBD2 (5 bases each). V dropped 3 bases and J dropped 2 bases, with 8 bases sitting between them. This CDR3 is built from 14 residues. From germline, CDR1 is DFQATT and CDR2 SNEGSKA (reference sequence). CDR3 nucleotides: TGCAGTGCTAGGGGGGATCCTGGGGCCAACGTCCTGACTTTC. Protein product: CSARGDPGANVLTF.

The sample holds a few counts of this clonotype. Mismatch with germline at one junction end may stem from a read error. The chain carries TRBV5-1 and TRBJ2-5; a weak D match, TRBD1 (5 bases). The germline gives CDR1 SGHRS, CDR2 YFSETQ. The CDR3 is made up of 13 amino acids. CDR3 DNA: TGCGCCAGCAGCTTGACAGGACAAGAGACCCAGCACTTC. It specifies CASSLTGQETQHF.

This clonotype was detected only a few times. The chain recombines TRBV28 with TRBJ1-5, with 9 bases identical to TRBD1. The CDR3 spans 15 residues. In germline, CDR1 is MDHEN, CDR2 SYDVKM. Losses at the gene ends were 6 bases for V and 4 bases for J; bases not matched to a gene: 7. The CDR3 region is CASSRPGTGNQPQHF. As DNA, the CDR3 is TGTGCCAGCAGCCGCCCCGGGACAGGGAATCAGCCCCAGCATTTT. The full variable domain, completed using reference TRBV28 and TRBJ1-5, is DVKVTQSSRYLVKRTGEKVFLECVQDMDHENMFWYRQDPGLGLRLIYFSYDVKMKEKGDIPEGYSVSREKKERFSLILESASTNQTSMYLCASSRPGTGNQPQHFGDGTRLSIL.

The chain has TRBV7-3 and TRBJ1-2; tentative D call: TRBD1 (6 bases). CDR1 and CDR2 from the germline V gene are SGHTA and FQGTGA. The V end was cut by 5 bases, the J end by 8 bases, with 21 bases between. The CDR3 consists of 15 residues. Written as DNA, the CDR3 is TGTGCCAGCAGCCCCTCCGGGGCAGGGGCGCTCGGCTACACCTTC. Its translation: CASSPSGAGALGYTF. The variable domain in full, completed from reference TRBV7-3 and TRBJ1-2, reads GAGVSQTPSNKVTEKGKYVELRCDPISGHTALYWYRQSLGQGPEFLIYFQGTGAADDSGLPNDRFFAVRPEGSVSTLKIQRTERGDSAVYLCASSPSGAGALGYTFGSGTRLTVV.

This clonotype was detected a few times. The chain recombines TRBV20-1 with TRBJ2-3, with D perhaps being TRBD1 or TRBD2 (6 bases each). V lost 5 bases and J lost 11, with 26 bases in between. Per the germline V gene, CDR1 is DFQATT and CDR2 is SNEGSKA (reference sequence). There are 15 residues in the CDR3. CDR3 nucleotides: TGCAGTGCTCCAGGGGTGGGGGGATCCCTACAGTTGCAGTATTTT. Residues: CSAPGVGGSLQLQYF.

The genes are TRBV7-2 and TRBJ2-1, with unresolved D. CDR3 size: 13 residues. The V end lost 5 bases, the J end lost 4 bases, and 9 bases lay between the germline ends. Germline V gene data show CDR1 as SGHTA and CDR2 as FQGNSA. The CDR3 nucleotides read TGTGCCAGCAGCCCTTCAACTTACAATGAGCAGTTCTTC. Its protein product is CASSPSTYNEQFF.

This clonotype was seen more than once but under ten times. The chain links TRBV27 to TRBJ1-6; a weak D match, TRBD1 (5 bases). Trimming removed 8 bases from V and 13 bases from J, with 24 bases in between. Germline-derived CDR1 and CDR2 are MNHEY and SMNVEV (reference sequence). The CDR3 is 15 residues long. For the CDR3, the DNA is TGTGCCAGCCAGACCGGGACCGGAGTTGAGGGGCCCCTCCACTTT. It translates to CASQTGTGVEGPLHF.

This clonotype has more than one count but fewer than ten. This chain connects TRBV5-1 to TRBJ1-2; perhaps TRBD1 as D (6 bases). CDR1 and CDR2 (germline): SGHRS, YFSETQ. The CDR3 covers 13 residues. The germline V and J ends were trimmed by 2 bases and 5 bases, with 10 bases remaining between them. The CDR3 DNA sequence: TGCGCCAGCAGCTTACAGGGACCGTATGGCTACACCTTC. It yields the protein CASSLQGPYGYTF.

Worth noting for this clonotype: This sequence may be a read error, since a much larger clone differs from it by one base. The rearrangement links TRBV4-3 to TRBJ2-3, with TRBD1 matching over 7 bases. The CDR3 covers 17 residues. Germline V gene data show CDR1 as LGHNA and CDR2 as YSLEER. The DNA of the CDR3 is TGCGCCAGCAGCCAGGAAGACAGGGACCCGAACACAGATGCGCAGTATTTT. This translates into CASSQEDRDPNTDAQYF.

The rearrangement uses TRBV20-1 and TRBJ2-7, with 11 bases fitting TRBD2. In germline, CDR1 is DFQATT, CDR2 SNEGSKA (reference sequence). The CDR3 length is 17 residues. Losses at the gene ends were 4 bases for V and 3 bases for J; bases not matched to a gene: 14. CDR3 loop: CSAKPGLAARGIYEQYF. CDR3 nucleotide sequence: TGCAGTGCTAAACCGGGACTAGCGGCCCGGGGCATCTACGAGCAGTACTTC.

This sequence joins TRBV12-5 and TRBJ1-5; D uncertain. Germline V gives CDR1 LGHNT, CDR2 FRNRAP. Trimming cost V 5 bases and J 0 bases, with 8 bases left between them. The CDR3 loop spans 14 amino acids. The CDR3 region has the DNA TGTGCTAGTGGTCCCTGGGGTAGCAATCAGCCCCAGCATTTT. Encoded protein: CASGPWGSNQPQHF.

This sequence joins TRBV9 and TRBJ2-5; D call uncertain. The J call may be mistaken, given a closer DNA end match to TRBJ2-1. The germline V gene has CDR1 SGDLS and CDR2 YYNGEE. This CDR3 spans 14 amino acids. CDR3 amino acids: CASSVGPVVGEQFF. Here the CDR3 DNA reads TGTGCCAGCAGCGTAGGTCCAGTAGTGGGTGAGCAGTTCTTC.

The chain uses TRBV7-6 and TRBJ2-2; D is unresolved. V lost 1 base to trimming and J lost 0 bases, with 12 bases between them. The CDR3 covers 17 residues. CDR1 and CDR2 from the germline V gene are SGHVS and FNYEAQ. In DNA, the CDR3 is TGTGCCAGCAGCTTAGGGACGGTCTTCGCGAACACCGGGGAGCTGTTTTTT. Translating gives CASSLGTVFANTGELFF.

This clonotype appeared a few times. The genes are TRBV11-2 and TRBJ2-6; no clear D gene. The V end was cut by 0 bases, the J end by 4 bases, with 10 bases between. The CDR3 has 16 amino acids. Germline V lookup: CDR1 SGHAT, CDR2 FQNNGV. The CDR3 DNA is TGTGCCAGCAGCTTAGATCGCGGCGGCGGGGCCAACGTCCTGACTTTC. It encodes CASSLDRGGGANVLTF. Drawing the rest from reference TRBV11-2 and TRBJ2-6, the complete variable domain is EAGVAQSPRYKIIEKRQSVAFWCNPISGHATLYWYQQILGQGPKLLIQFQNNGVVDDSQLPKDRFSAERLKGVDSTLKIQPAKLEDSAVYLCASSLDRGGGANVLTFGAGSRLTVL.

This clonotype was picked up a small number of times. The gene calls are TRBV5-1 and TRBJ2-3; D perhaps matches TRBD2 (5 bases). The V gene lost 2 bases and the J gene lost 5 bases, with 27 bases spanning the gap. CDR3 length equals 19 residues. Germline V gene lookup returns CDR1 SGHRS and CDR2 YFSETQ. The CDR3 region has the DNA TGCGCCAGCAGCTTACGTGTTTTCGACTCTTCTGGACGGGGAGATACGCAGTATTTT. The encoded protein is CASSLRVFDSSGRGDTQYF.